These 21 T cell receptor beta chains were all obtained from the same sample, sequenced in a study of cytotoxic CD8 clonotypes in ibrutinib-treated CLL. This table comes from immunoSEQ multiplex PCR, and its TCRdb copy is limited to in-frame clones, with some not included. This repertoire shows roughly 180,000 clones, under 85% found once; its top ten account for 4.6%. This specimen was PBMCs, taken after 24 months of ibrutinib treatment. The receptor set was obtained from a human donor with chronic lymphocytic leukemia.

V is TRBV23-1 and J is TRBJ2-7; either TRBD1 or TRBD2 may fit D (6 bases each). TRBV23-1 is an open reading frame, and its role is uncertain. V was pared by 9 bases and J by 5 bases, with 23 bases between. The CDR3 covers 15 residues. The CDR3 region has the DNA TGCGCCAGTCCTACAGGGACTGCGGGGTACGACGAGCAGTACTTC. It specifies CASPTGTAGYDEQYF.

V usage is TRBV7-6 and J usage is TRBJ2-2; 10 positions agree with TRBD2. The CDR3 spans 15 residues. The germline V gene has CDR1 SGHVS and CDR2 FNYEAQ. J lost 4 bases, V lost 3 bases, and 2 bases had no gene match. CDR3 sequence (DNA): TGTGCCAGCAGCTTTGGGACTAGCGTCACCGGGGAGCTGTTTTTT. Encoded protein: CASSFGTSVTGELFF.

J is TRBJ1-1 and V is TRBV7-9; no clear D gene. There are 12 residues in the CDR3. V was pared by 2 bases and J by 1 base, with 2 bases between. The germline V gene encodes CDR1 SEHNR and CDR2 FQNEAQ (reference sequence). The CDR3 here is CASSLTNTEAFF. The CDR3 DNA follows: TGTGCCAGCAGCTTAACGAACACTGAAGCTTTCTTT.

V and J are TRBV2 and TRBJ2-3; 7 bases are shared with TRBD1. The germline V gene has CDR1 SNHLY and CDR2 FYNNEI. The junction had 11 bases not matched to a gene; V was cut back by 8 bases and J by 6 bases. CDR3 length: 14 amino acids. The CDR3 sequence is CASGKQGLRDTQYF. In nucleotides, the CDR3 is TGTGCCAGCGGAAAACAGGGGTTGAGGGATACGCAGTATTTT.

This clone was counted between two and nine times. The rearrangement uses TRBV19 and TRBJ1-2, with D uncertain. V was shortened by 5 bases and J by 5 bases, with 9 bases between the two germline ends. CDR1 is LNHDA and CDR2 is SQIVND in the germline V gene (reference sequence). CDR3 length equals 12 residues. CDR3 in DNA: TGTGCCAGTAGTCTGACCCGATATGGCTACACCTTC. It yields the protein CASSLTRYGYTF.

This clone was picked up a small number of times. The CDR3 DNA reads TGTGCCAGCAGTTTGGGAGGGACCTCGGTTCAGCCCCAGCATTTT. As protein: CASSLGGTSVQPQHF. The chain combines TRBV28 with TRBJ1-5, with D perhaps matching TRBD1 (5 bases). The CDR3 contains 15 residues. Trimming cost V 3 bases and J 6 bases, with 15 bases left between them. The germline V gene has CDR1 MDHEN and CDR2 SYDVKM.

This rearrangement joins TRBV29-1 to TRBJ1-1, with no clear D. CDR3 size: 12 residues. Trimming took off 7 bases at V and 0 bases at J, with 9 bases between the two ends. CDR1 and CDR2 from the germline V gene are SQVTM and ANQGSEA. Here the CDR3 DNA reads TGCAGCGAGAGGACCATGAACACTGAAGCTTTCTTT. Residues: CSERTMNTEAFF.

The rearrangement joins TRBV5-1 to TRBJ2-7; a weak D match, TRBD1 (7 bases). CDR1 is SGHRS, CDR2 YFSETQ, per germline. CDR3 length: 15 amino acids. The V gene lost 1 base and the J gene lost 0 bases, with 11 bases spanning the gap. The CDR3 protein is CASSLQGGSSYEQYF. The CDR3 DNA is TGCGCCAGCAGCTTGCAGGGGGGAAGCTCCTACGAGCAGTACTTC.

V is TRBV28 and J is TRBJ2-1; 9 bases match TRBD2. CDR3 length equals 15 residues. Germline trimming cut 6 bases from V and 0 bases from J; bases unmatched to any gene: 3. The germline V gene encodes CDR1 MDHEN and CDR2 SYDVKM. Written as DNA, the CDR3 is TGTGCCAGCAGGGGTAGCGGGAGCTCCTACAATGAGCAGTTCTTC. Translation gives CASRGSGSSYNEQFF.

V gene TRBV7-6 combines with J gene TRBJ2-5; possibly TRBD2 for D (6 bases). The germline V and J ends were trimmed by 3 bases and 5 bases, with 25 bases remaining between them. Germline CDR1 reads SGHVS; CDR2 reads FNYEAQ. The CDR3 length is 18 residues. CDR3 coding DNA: TGTGCCAGCAGCTTCACCGGGACTCCCTTGGCTCTTTTGGAGACCCAGTACTTC. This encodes CASSFTGTPLALLETQYF.

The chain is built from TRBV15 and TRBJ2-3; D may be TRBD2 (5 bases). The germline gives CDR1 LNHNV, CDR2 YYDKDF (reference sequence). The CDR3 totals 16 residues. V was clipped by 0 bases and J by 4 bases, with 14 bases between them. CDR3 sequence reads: CATSRDLGNVADTQYF. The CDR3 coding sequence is TGTGCCACCAGCAGAGATCTCGGGAATGTGGCAGATACGCAGTATTTT.

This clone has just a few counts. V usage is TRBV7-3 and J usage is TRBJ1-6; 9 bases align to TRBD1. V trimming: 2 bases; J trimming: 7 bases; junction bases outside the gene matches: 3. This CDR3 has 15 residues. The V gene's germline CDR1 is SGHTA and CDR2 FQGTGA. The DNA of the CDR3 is TGTGCCAGCAGCTTAGCAGGGACAGGGAATTCACCCCTCCACTTT. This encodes CASSLAGTGNSPLHF.

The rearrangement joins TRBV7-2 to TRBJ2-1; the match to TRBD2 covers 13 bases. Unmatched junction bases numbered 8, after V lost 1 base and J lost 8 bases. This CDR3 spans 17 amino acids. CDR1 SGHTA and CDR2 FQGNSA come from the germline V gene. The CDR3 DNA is TGTGCCAGCAGCTTAGATTGGACTAGCGGGAGATCGGATGAGCAGTTCTTC. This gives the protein CASSLDWTSGRSDEQFF. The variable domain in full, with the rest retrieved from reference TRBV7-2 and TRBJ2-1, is GAGVSQSPSNKVTEKGKDVELRCDPISGHTALYWYRQSLGQGLEFLIYFQGNSAPDKSGLPSDRFSAERTGGSVSTLTIQRTQQEDSAVYLCASSLDWTSGRSDEQFFGPGTRLTVL.

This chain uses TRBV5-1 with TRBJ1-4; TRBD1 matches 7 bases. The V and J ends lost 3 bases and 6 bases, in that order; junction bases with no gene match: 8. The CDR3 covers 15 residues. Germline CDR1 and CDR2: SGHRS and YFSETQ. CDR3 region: CASSSSGGNDEKLFF. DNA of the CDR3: TGCGCCAGCAGCTCGTCAGGGGGGAATGATGAAAAACTGTTTTTT.

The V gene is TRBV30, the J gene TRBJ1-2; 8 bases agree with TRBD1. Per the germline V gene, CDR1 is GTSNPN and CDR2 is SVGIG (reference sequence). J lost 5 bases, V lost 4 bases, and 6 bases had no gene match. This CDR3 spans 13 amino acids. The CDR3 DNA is TGTGCCTGGATTCAGGGGGCGCTTTATGGCTACACCTTC. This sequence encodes CAWIQGALYGYTF.

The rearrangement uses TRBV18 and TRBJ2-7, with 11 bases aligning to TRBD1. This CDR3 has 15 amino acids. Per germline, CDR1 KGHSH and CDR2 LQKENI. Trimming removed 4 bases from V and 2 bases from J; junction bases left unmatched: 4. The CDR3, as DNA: TGTGCCAGCTCACGTGGGACAGGGGGAACCTACGAGCAGTACTTC. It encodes CASSRGTGGTYEQYF. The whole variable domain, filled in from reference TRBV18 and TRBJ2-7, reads NAGVMQNPRHLVRRRGQEARLRCSPMKGHSHVYWYRQLPEEGLKFMVYLQKENIIDESGMPKERFSAEFPKEGPSILRIQQVVRGDSAAYFCASSRGTGGTYEQYFGPGTRLTVT.

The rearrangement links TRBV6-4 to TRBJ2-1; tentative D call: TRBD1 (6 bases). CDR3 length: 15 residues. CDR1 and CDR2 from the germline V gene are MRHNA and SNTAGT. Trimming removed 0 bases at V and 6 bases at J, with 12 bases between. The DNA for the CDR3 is TGTGCCAGCAGTGACTCCCAGGGGCAGATCAATGAGCAGTTCTTC. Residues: CASSDSQGQINEQFF.

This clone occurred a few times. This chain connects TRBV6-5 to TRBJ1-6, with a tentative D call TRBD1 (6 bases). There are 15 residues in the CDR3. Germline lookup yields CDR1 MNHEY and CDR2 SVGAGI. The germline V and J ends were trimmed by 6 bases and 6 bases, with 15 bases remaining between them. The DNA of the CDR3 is TGTGCCAGCAGCCGGAGGGGGGAAGGTAATTCACCCCTCCACTTT. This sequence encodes CASSRRGEGNSPLHF.

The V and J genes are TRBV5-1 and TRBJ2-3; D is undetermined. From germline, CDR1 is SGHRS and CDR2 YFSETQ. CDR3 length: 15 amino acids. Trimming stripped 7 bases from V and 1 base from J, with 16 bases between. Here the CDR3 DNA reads TGCGCCAGCCGGTACTCGACCGTAGGCACAGATACGCAGTATTTT. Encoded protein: CASRYSTVGTDTQYF.

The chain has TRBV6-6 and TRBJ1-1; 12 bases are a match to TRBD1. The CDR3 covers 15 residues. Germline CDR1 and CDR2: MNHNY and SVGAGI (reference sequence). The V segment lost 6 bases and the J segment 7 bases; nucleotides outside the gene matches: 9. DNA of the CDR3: TGTGCCAGCAGGGGACGGGGACAGGGGGCCCATGAAGCTTTCTTT. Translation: CASRGRGQGAHEAFF.

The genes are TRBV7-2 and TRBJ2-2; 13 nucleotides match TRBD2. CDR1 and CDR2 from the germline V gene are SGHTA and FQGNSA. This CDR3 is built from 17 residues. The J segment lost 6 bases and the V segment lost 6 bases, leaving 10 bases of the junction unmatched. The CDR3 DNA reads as TGTGCCAGCAGTCCCCGGACTAGCGGGAGTGGGGCCGGGGAGCTGTTTTTT. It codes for CASSPRTSGSGAGELFF.